Sequencing of this TCR beta chain was carried out in a study of blood T cell repertoires in COVID-19. The ends lost 2 bases at V and 7 bases at J; junction bases unmatched: 2. Germline-derived CDR1 and CDR2 are SGHRS and YFSETQ. The CDR3 has 14 amino acids. Assay: immunoSEQ multiplex PCR; the TCRdb copy retains only in-frame clones and omits some. This sample yields 20,000 to 25,000 clones, of which around 89% are seen a single time; about 25% belongs to the top ten. This clone was found a few times. The chain employs TRBV5-1 and TRBJ2-1; TRBD2 matches at 11 bases. The receptor was derived from a human donor with active COVID-19. The donor label of this sample is uncertain. Material: peripheral blood. CDR3 coding DNA: TGCGCCAGCAGCTTACTAGCGGGAGTGAATGAGCAGTTCTTC. Residues: CASSLLAGVNEQFF. The complete variable domain, with remaining parts taken from reference TRBV5-1 and TRBJ2-1, reads KAGVTQTPRYLIKTRGQQVTLSCSPISGHRSVSWYQQTPGQGLQFLFEYFSETQRNKGNFPGRFSGRQFSNSRSEMNVSTLELGDSALYLCASSLLAGVNEQFFGPGTRLTVL.